A selection of T cell receptor beta chains follows, all from one sample in a study of T cells in Graves' hyperthyroidism and ophthalmopathy. One entry per CDR3 protein, called by TCRdb with MiXCR from the multiplex PCR reads. The sample consists of about 640,000 distinct CDR3 sequences, 20% of them appearing once. The sequencing sample was made of blood. The receptors derive from a man younger than 40 with Graves' ophthalmopathy. Both conserved end residues are part of each CDR3. A D gene is named only where the DNA matches it firmly. Size values are once, few and many counts, or a class for expanded clones, and some rows have none.

d_call j_call clone_size v_call cdr3_nt cdr3_aa
NA TRBJ2-3 few TRBV20-1 TGCAGTGCTCCCGGGGCTAGCAGATTCACAGATACGCAGTATTTT CSAPGASRFTDTQYF
NA TRBJ1-6 few TRBV27 TGTGCCAGCAGTTTATCGGCCGACCAAAGCTCCTATAATTCACCCCTCCACTTT CASSLSADQSSYNSPLHF
TRBD2 TRBJ2-1 many TRBV30 TGTGCCTGGAGTGAGGCTAGCGGATCCTACAATGAGCAGTTCTTC CAWSEASGSYNEQFF
TRBD1 TRBJ1-1 NA TRBV12-3/TRBV12-4 TGTGCCAGCAGTTCCTCCGGGACAGCGAACACTGAAGCTTTCTTT CASSSSGTANTEAFF
NA TRBJ2-1 many TRBV30 TGTGCCTGGAGTGTGAGTGAGCAGTTCTTC CAWSVSEQFF
NA TRBJ1-2 many TRBV29-1 TGCAGCGTTATCGCCGGGATTGGGGGTGGCTACACCTTC CSVIAGIGGGYTF
NA TRBJ1-2 many TRBV6-6 TGTGCCAGCAGTTACCATGGAGGGGGCTACACCTTC CASSYHGGGYTF
NA TRBJ1-1 many TRBV11-2 TGTGCCAGCAGCTTAAGCCCGGGGGGCAGATCAGCCTACACTGAAGCTTTCTTT CASSLSPGGRSAYTEAFF
TRBD1 TRBJ1-1 NA TRBV12-3/TRBV12-4 TGTGCCAGCAGTATTCGACAGGGAAAGACTGAAGCTTTCTTT CASSIRQGKTEAFF
NA TRBJ2-1 few TRBV4-1 TGCGCCAGCAGCCGAGCACAGGGATCGAGCTACAATGAGCAGTTCTTC CASSRAQGSSYNEQFF
NA TRBJ1-1 NA TRBV6-2/TRBV6-3 TGTGCCAGCAGTTACGGCACCAACAAGGGCACTGAAGCTTTCTTT CASSYGTNKGTEAFF
NA TRBJ2-5 few TRBV5-1 TGCGCCAGCAGCGGACATACAGGGAGCTCGGGGACCCAGTACTTC CASSGHTGSSGTQYF
TRBD1 TRBJ1-5 many TRBV30 TGTGCCTGGAGTGTTCAGGGGGCCCAGCCCCAGCATTTT CAWSVQGAQPQHF
NA TRBJ2-4 few TRBV5-6 TGTGCCAGCAGCTTGCGGGCCGGAGACATTCAGTACTTC CASSLRAGDIQYF
NA TRBJ1-5 few TRBV20-1 TGCAGTGCTAGGGACAGCAATAGCAATCAGCCCCAGCATTTT CSARDSNSNQPQHF
NA TRBJ2-5 NA TRBV20-1 TGCAGTGCTTTTACAGGCCTTATGGAGACCCAGTACTTC CSAFTGLMETQYF
NA TRBJ2-4 few TRBV5-1 TGCGCCAGCAGCTTGTATTCTGGACTCCCCGAGGGAAACATTCAGTACTTC CASSLYSGLPEGNIQYF
NA TRBJ2-3 NA TRBV30 TGTGCCTGGTTGGCGGGGGCGAGCACAGATACGCAGTATTTT CAWLAGASTDTQYF